One T cell receptor (beta chain) is described in this entry. The antigen it binds to is not known. No much larger clone exists at a distance of one base, and base qualities are not known. According to the study, the label for this sample's time point signals: baseline before first vaccination. Vaccinee samples came from UK trials COV001 and COV002, including a single-blind randomized controlled phase 2/3 trial of AZD1222 (ChAdOx1 nCoV-19) in healthy adults. For TCRbeta chain sequencing, PBMC samples from trial participants were taken at day 0 and at day 28 after the second dose. The sample originates from a study of T cell responses to AZD1222 COVID-19 vaccine (dated by TCRdb to 2020 to 2022). Regarding the research as a whole: AZD1222 recipients given second doses at about 4 weeks or at about 12 weeks were pooled, since spike-specific TCR depth and breadth were not found to differ between the two schedules. Enrollment into the trials was organized by age into subgroups of 18-55, 56-69 and 70-plus years, and those subgroups contained roughly 150, 30 and 60 TCR-sequenced participants, respectively. TCR sequencing covered 230 to 250 trial participants: around 210 given two doses of AZD1222 and 26 given two doses of MenACWY control vaccine.

What the authors observed across the whole study: Because no day 14 peak-response samples were available, repertoires were characterized only after the peak T cell response. Reportedly, close to half of the unique spike-specific TCRs recognized epitopes lying outside the regions that are mutated in the B.1.351 and B.1.1.7 variants. In the small 56-69-year group, the increase in depth fell short of significance, most likely because of low power. Conclusions about previously exposed vaccinees are limited, since just five or six AZD1222 recipients were seropositive for SARS-CoV-2 at baseline. Participants were mostly white British and included more females than males, and it was suggested by the authors that clonal diversity may have been underestimated. The whole spike protein was spanned by vaccine-associated CD4 TCRs, and dominant responses were seen in regions 160-218 and 743-854. After two AZD1222 doses, spike-specific TCR breadth and depth were significantly higher than at day 0 and than in MenACWY recipients.

The CDR3 regions of human TCRbeta chains were subjected to immunosequencing. The authors' analysis ran thus. TCRs in the repertoires were compared against a reference library of SARS-CoV-2-specific TCRs that had been generated with the MIRA antigen-specificity platform. Breadth was defined as the fraction of unique TCRs that were SARS-CoV-2-associated. Depth was defined as the fraction of total T cells that were SARS-CoV-2-associated. Each spike-specific TCR was assigned to its reactive spike region and to a CD4 or CD8 class using the MIRA data. Log10-transformed breadth and depth values were compared by one-way ANOVA with Sidak's multiple comparisons tests. The table comes from immuneACCESS by way of TCRdb, which keeps in-frame sequences with V and J called. Part of the clones is missing from these tables; in studies checked, under half for an unresolved V gene and the rest for unknown reasons. From that table come the V and J calls and clone size; the DNA was used to work out D and trimming. This sample lists roughly 200,000 clones; approximately 92% were detected once. The top ten hold roughly 1.4% of the sample.

The specimen comprised peripheral blood, sampled on day 0 of AZD1222 vaccination. The origin of this receptor is an adult in good health.

The nucleotides are TGTGCCAGCAGTCAAAGCGGGGGGAACTACAATGAGCAGTTCTTC. Its protein reads: CASSQSGGNYNEQFF. The chain was built from TRBV6-5 and TRBJ2-1; TRBD2 agrees with 9 junctional bases. The V end gives up 5 bases and the J end 3 bases, leaving 5 bases in the junction not matched to a gene. Its CDR3 holds 15 amino acids, cysteine through phenylalanine. Only the CDR3 DNA is retained, 45 bases long and in frame from the first base. Via the germline V gene, CDR1 is MNHEY and CDR2 SVGAGI.